These 14 T cell receptor beta chains were sequenced from one sample in a study of control samples from healthy donors and cancer patients. TCRdb keeps only in-frame clones here, not all; method: immunoSEQ multiplex PCR. The profile covers 150,000 to 180,000 clones, with 90% to 95% appearing a single time and 5% to 6.5% taken by the ten largest. What was sequenced was blood. Receptors originate from a man aged 35-49 years in good health.

The chain has TRBV19 and TRBJ1-1, with unresolved D. Germline V gene sequence: CDR1 LNHDA, CDR2 SQIVND (reference sequence). Deletions cut 4 bases from V and 1 base from J, with 7 bases between. The CDR3 has 13 amino acids. This CDR3 reads CASSTTANTEAFF. CDR3 bases: TGTGCCAGTAGTACCACAGCGAACACTGAAGCTTTCTTT.

The rearrangement links TRBV10-1 to TRBJ2-3; unclear D gene. CDR3 length equals 11 residues. Per the germline V gene, CDR1 is WNHNN and CDR2 is SYGVQD (reference sequence). V was pared by 2 bases and J by 5 bases, with 2 bases between. For the CDR3, the DNA is TGCGCCAGCAGTGAGAGAGATACGCAGTATTTT. It encodes CASSERDTQYF.

The genes are TRBV28 and TRBJ2-7; D might be TRBD2 (6 bases). Trimming left V 8 bases short and J 2 bases short, with 10 bases between. The CDR3 has 12 residues. Germline V gene lookup returns CDR1 MDHEN and CDR2 SYDVKM. The CDR3 loop is CASFGGPYEQYF. CDR3 nucleotide sequence: TGTGCCAGCTTCGGAGGGCCCTACGAGCAGTACTTC. Looking up the rest from reference TRBV28 and TRBJ2-7 gives the full variable domain: DVKVTQSSRYLVKRTGEKVFLECVQDMDHENMFWYRQDPGLGLRLIYFSYDVKMKEKGDIPEGYSVSREKKERFSLILESASTNQTSMYLCASFGGPYEQYFGPGTRLTVT.

This sequence joins TRBV6-5 and TRBJ2-3; 10 positions match TRBD2. CDR3 length: 13 amino acids. Germline V gives CDR1 MNHEY, CDR2 SVGAGI. J gave up 2 bases and V 9 bases, and 2 bases lay outside the gene matches. The CDR3 DNA sequence: TGTGCCAGGCTAGCGGGGGCCACAGATACGCAGTATTTT. Residues: CARLAGATDTQYF.

This clone has a single count. V is TRBV29-1 and J is TRBJ2-1; unclear D gene. The CDR3 totals 10 residues. From germline, CDR1 is SQVTM and CDR2 ANQGSEA. V lost 6 bases, J lost 7 bases, and 7 bases lay in between. The CDR3 sequence is CSVILNEQFF. In DNA form, the CDR3 reads TGCAGCGTGATTCTAAATGAGCAGTTCTTC.

The V gene is TRBV3-1 (or the pseudogene TRBV3-2), the J gene TRBJ2-7; 9 bases are a match to TRBD1. Unmatched junction bases numbered 3, after V lost 5 bases and J lost 1 base. The germline V gene has CDR1 LGHDT and CDR2 YNNKEL (reference sequence). The CDR3 covers 14 residues. Written as DNA, the CDR3 is TGTGCCAGCAGCTTAGGGACAGGGTCCTACGAGCAGTACTTC. This translates into CASSLGTGSYEQYF.

This clone was observed a single time. V gene TRBV7-2 combines with J gene TRBJ1-6; D remains ambiguous. CDR3 size: 14 residues. Per the germline V gene, CDR1 is SGHTA and CDR2 is FQGNSA. Trimming pared 5 bases from V and 6 bases from J, leaving 11 bases between. In DNA form, the CDR3 reads TGTGCCAGCAGCCCTCGGGCCCTTAATTCACCCCTCCACTTT. Translation: CASSPRALNSPLHF. Full variable domain (outside the CDR3, taken from reference TRBV7-2 and TRBJ1-6): GAGVSQSPSNKVTEKGKDVELRCDPISGHTALYWYRQSLGQGLEFLIYFQGNSAPDKSGLPSDRFSAERTGGSVSTLTIQRTQQEDSAVYLCASSPRALNSPLHFGNGTRLTVT.

The J gene is TRBJ1-2, the V gene TRBV2; TRBD1 matches at 11 bases. V trimming: 6 bases; J trimming: 7 bases; junction bases outside the gene matches: 1. From germline, CDR1 is SNHLY and CDR2 FYNNEI. CDR3 length: 12 amino acids. In DNA, the CDR3 is TGTGCCAGCAGGGGGACAGGGGGTGGCTACACCTTC. Translated, it gives CASRGTGGGYTF.

This chain joins TRBV6-2 or TRBV6-3 and TRBJ2-7, with D possibly matching TRBD2 (6 bases). Germline V CDR1 and CDR2: MNHEY, SVGEGT. Trimming removed 4 bases at V and 0 bases at J, with 13 bases between. The CDR3 covers 15 residues. The CDR3 sequence is CASSSRGASSYEQYF. For the CDR3, the DNA is TGTGCCAGCAGTTCGCGGGGCGCCAGCTCCTACGAGCAGTACTTC.

This clone was found once. The J gene is TRBJ1-1, the V gene TRBV19; D not resolved. V was pared by 8 bases and J by 1 base, with 11 bases between. CDR1 is LNHDA, CDR2 SQIVND, per germline (reference sequence). The CDR3 length is 13 residues. This chain's CDR3 is CASGLLPNTEAFF. DNA of the CDR3: TGTGCCAGTGGGCTACTTCCGAACACTGAAGCTTTCTTT.

The gene calls are TRBV5-1 and TRBJ1-3; no firm D call. The germline V gene has CDR1 SGHRS and CDR2 YFSETQ. This CDR3 region has 14 residues. Trimming pared 5 bases from V and 2 bases from J, leaving 11 bases between. The CDR3: CASRTADPGNTIYF. CDR3 DNA: TGCGCCAGCAGGACGGCCGACCCTGGAAACACCATATATTTT. The variable domain in full, completed from reference TRBV5-1 and TRBJ1-3, reads KAGVTQTPRYLIKTRGQQVTLSCSPISGHRSVSWYQQTPGQGLQFLFEYFSETQRNKGNFPGRFSGRQFSNSRSEMNVSTLELGDSALYLCASRTADPGNTIYFGEGSWLTVV.

In regard to this clone: This CDR3 is also generated by other DNA sequences in the sample. V and J are TRBV30 and TRBJ2-3, with D unresolved. This CDR3 is built from 12 residues. Trimming stripped 1 base from V and 6 bases from J, with 8 bases between. Germline V gene data show CDR1 as GTSNPN and CDR2 as SVGIG (reference sequence). DNA of the CDR3: TGTGCCTGGAGTGAACTCACGGATACGCAGTATTTT. It encodes CAWSELTDTQYF.

The chain employs TRBV5-6 and TRBJ2-1; unclear D gene. Germline CDR1 is SGHDT and CDR2 is YYEEEE. The CDR3 runs 11 residues. Trimming removed 1 base from V and 6 bases from J, with 2 bases in between. CDR3 DNA sequence: TGTGCCAGCAGCTTGCTCAATGAGCAGTTCTTC. The encoded protein is CASSLLNEQFF.

This clone was seen many times. The chain links TRBV9 to TRBJ2-7; tentatively, D is TRBD2 (6 bases). The V and J ends lost 0 bases and 2 bases respectively, with 12 bases between them. Germline CDR1 reads SGDLS; CDR2 reads YYNGEE. This CDR3 comprises 15 residues. CDR3 region: CASSVGDSGTYEQYF. CDR3 coding DNA: TGTGCCAGCAGCGTAGGGGATAGCGGAACCTACGAGCAGTACTTC.